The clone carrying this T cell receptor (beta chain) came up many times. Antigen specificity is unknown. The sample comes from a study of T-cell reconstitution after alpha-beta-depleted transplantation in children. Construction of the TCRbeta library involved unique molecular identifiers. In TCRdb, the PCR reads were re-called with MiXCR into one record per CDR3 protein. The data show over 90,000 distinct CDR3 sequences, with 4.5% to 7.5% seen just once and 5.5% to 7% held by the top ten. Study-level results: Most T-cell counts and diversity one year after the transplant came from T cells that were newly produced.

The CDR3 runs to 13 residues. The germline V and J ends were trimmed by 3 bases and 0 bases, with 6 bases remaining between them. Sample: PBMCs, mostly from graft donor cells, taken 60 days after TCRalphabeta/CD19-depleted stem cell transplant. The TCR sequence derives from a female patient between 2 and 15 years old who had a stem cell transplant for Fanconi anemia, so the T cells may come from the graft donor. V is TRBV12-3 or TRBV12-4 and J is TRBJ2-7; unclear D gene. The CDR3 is CASSLRSSYEQYF. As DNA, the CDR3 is TGTGCCAGCAGTTTGAGGAGCTCCTACGAGCAGTACTTC.